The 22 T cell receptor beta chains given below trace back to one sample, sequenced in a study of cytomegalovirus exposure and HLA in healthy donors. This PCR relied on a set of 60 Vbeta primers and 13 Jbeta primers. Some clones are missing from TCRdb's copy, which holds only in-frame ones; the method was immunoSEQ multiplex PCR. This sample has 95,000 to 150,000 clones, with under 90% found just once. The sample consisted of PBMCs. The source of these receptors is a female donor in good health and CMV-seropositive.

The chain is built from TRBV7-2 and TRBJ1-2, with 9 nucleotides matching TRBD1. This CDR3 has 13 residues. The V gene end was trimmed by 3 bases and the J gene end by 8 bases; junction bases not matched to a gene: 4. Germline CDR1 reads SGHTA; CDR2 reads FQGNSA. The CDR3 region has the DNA TGTGCCAGCAGCTTCCGGGACAGGGACGGCTACACCTTC. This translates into CASSFRDRDGYTF.

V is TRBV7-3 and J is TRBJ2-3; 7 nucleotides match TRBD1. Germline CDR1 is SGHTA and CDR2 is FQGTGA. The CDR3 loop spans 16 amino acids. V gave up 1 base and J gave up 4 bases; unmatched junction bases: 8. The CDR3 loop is CASSLKVGTVPDTQYF. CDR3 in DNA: TGTGCCAGCAGCTTAAAGGTGGGGACAGTACCAGATACGCAGTATTTT.

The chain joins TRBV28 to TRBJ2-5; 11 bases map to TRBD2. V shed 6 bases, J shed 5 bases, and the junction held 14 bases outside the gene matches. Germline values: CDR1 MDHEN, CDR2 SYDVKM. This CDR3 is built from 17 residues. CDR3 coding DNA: TGTGCCAGCAGCCTAGGAGGTAGCGGGGGGGTCGGGGAGACCCAGTACTTC. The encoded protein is CASSLGGSGGVGETQYF.

CDR3 sequence reads: CSVGKGEGYTF. CDR3 nucleotides: TGCAGCGTTGGGAAGGGAGAAGGCTACACCTTC. The J gene is TRBJ1-2, the V gene TRBV29-1; D gene ambiguous. The CDR3 spans 11 residues. CDR1 SQVTM and CDR2 ANQGSEA come from the germline V gene. V was trimmed by 4 bases and J by 8 bases, leaving 11 bases between them.

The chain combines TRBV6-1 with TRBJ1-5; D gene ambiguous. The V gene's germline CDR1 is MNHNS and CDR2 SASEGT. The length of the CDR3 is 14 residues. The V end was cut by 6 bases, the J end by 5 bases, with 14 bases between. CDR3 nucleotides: TGTGCCAGCAGCTTCGACACCTTTCATCAGCCCCAGCATTTT. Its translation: CASSFDTFHQPQHF.

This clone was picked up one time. The CDR3 nucleotides read TGTGCCAGTAGTATCTTGACTAGCGGAACAGATACGCAGTATTTT. Translated: CASSILTSGTDTQYF. The chain has TRBV19 and TRBJ2-3; 9 nucleotides agree with TRBD2. Germline V gives CDR1 LNHDA, CDR2 SQIVND (reference sequence). This CDR3 is built from 15 residues. Trimming at V came to 3 bases and at J to 3 bases, leaving 4 bases not matched to a gene.

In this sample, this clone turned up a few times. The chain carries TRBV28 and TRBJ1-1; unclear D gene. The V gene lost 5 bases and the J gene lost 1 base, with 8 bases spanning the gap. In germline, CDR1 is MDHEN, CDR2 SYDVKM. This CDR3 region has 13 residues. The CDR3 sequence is CASSNSQNTEAFF. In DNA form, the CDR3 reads TGTGCCAGCAGTAACAGTCAGAACACTGAAGCTTTCTTT.

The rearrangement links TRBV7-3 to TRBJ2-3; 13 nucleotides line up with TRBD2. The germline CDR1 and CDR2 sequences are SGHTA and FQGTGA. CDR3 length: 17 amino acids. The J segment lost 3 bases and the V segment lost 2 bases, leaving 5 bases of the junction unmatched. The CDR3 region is CASSLGTSGGATDTQYF. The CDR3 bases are TGTGCCAGCAGCTTAGGAACTAGCGGGGGGGCGACAGATACGCAGTATTTT.

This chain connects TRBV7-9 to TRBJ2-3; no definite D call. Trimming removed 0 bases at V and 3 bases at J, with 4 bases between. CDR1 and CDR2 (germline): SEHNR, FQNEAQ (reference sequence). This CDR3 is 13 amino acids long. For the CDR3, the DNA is TGTGCCAGCAGCTTAGCGTCAACAGATACGCAGTATTTT. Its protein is CASSLASTDTQYF.

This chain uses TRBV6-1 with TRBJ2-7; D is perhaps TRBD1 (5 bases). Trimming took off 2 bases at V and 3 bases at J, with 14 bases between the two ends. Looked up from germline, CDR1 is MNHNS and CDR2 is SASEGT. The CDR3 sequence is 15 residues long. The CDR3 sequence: CASSEWTSTVYEQYF. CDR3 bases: TGTGCCAGCAGTGAATGGACGTCGACAGTCTACGAGCAGTACTTC.

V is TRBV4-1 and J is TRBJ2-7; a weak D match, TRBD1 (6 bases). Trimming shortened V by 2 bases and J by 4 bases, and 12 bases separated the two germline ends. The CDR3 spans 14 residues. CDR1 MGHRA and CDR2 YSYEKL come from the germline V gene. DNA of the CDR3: TGCGCCAGCAGCCAACCAGGGGCCTCTTACGAGCAGTACTTC. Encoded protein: CASSQPGASYEQYF.

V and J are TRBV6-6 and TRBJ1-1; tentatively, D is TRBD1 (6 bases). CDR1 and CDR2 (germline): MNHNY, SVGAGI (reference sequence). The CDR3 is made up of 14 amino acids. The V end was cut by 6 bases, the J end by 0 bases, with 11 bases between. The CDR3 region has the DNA TGTGCCAGCAGCCTCCGGACAGTGAACACTGAAGCTTTCTTT. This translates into CASSLRTVNTEAFF.

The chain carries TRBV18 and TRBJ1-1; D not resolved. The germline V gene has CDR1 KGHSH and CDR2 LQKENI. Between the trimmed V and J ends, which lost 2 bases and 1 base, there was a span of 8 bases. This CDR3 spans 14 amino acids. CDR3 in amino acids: CASSPNFGNTEAFF. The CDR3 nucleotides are TGTGCCAGCTCACCAAACTTCGGGAACACTGAAGCTTTCTTT.

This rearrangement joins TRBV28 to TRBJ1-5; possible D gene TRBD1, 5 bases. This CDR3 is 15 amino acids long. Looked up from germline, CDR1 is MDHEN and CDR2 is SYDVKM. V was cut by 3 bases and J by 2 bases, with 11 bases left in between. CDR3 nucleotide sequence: TGTGCCAGCAGTTTTCGGGGGAGAGGCAATCAGCCCCAGCATTTT. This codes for CASSFRGRGNQPQHF.

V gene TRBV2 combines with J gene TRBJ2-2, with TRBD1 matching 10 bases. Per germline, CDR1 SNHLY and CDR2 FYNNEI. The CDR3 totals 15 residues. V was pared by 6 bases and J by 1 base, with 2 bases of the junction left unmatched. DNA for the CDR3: TGTGCCAGCAGCGGACAGGGGGTGAACACCGGGGAGCTGTTTTTT. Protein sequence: CASSGQGVNTGELFF. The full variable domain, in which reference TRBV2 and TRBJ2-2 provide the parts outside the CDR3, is EPEVTQTPSHQVTQMGQEVILRCVPISNHLYFYWYRQILGQKVEFLVSFYNNEISEKSEIFDDQFSVERPDGSNFTLKIRSTKLEDSAMYFCASSGQGVNTGELFFGEGSRLTVL.

The DNA of the CDR3 is TGTGCCAGCAGTTTTGGGGGACACACCTACGAGCAGTACTTC. Amino acid sequence: CASSFGGHTYEQYF. This chain uses TRBV28 with TRBJ2-7, with D maybe TRBD1 (6 bases). There are 14 residues in the CDR3. Deletions cut 3 bases from V and 2 bases from J, with 11 bases between. CDR1 is MDHEN, CDR2 SYDVKM, per germline.

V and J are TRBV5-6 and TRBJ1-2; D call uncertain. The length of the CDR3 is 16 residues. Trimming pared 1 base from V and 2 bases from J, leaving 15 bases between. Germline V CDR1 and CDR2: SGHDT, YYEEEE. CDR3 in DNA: TGTGCCAGCAGCTTGAGGAGGGTTTCTAGGAACTATGGCTACACCTTC. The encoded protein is CASSLRRVSRNYGYTF.

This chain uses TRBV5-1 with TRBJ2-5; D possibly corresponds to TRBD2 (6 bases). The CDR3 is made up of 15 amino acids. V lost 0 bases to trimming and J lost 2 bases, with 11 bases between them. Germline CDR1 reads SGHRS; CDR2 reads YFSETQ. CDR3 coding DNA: TGCGCCAGCAGCTTGGCCGGGACTTTTCAAGAGACCCAGTACTTC. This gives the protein CASSLAGTFQETQYF.

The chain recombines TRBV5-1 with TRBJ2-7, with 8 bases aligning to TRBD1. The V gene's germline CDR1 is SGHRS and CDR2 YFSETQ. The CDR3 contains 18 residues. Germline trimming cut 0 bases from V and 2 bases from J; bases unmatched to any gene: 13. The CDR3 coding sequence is TGCGCCAGCAGCTTGGCTCAGGGGGCGCGTATAGCGACCTACGAGCAGTACTTC. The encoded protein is CASSLAQGARIATYEQYF.

The CDR3 nucleotides are TGTGCCAGTAATACCCGCGTGGGGGGTGAGCAGTTCTTC. Encoded protein: CASNTRVGGEQFF. The chain has TRBV19 and TRBJ2-1; a possible D gene is TRBD2 (6 bases). Between the trimmed V and J ends, which lost 7 bases and 9 bases, there was a span of 16 bases. Germline V gene data show CDR1 as LNHDA and CDR2 as SQIVND (reference sequence). The length of the CDR3 is 13 residues.

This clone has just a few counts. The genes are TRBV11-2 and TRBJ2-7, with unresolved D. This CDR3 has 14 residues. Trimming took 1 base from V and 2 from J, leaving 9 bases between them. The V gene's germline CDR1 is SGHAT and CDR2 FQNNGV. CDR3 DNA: TGTGCCAGCAGCTTAGTACGGTCGGCCTACGAGCAGTACTTC. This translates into CASSLVRSAYEQYF.

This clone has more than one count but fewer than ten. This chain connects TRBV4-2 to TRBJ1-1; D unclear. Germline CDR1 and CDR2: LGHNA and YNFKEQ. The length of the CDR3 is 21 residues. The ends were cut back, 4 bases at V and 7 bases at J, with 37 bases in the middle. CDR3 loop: CASSRLFGPLVIPTFASEAFF. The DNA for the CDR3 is TGTGCCAGCAGCCGCCTCTTTGGCCCCCTGGTAATCCCCACGTTCGCCAGTGAAGCTTTCTTT.